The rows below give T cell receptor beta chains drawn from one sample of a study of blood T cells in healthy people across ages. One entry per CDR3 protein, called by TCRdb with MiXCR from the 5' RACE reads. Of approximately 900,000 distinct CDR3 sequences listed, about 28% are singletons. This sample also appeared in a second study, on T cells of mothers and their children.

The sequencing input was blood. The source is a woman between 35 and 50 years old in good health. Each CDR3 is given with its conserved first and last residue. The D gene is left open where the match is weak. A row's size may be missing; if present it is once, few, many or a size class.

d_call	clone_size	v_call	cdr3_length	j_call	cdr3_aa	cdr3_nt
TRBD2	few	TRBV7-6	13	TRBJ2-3	CASTGAGGDTQYF	TGTGCCAGCACTGGTGCGGGGGGAGATACGCAGTATTTT
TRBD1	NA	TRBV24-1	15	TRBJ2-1	CATSDRTGPYNEQFF	TGTGCCACCAGTGACCGGACAGGGCCGTACAATGAGCAGTTCTTC
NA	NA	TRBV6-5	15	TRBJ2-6	CTSKNQGTGANVRTF	TGTACCAGCAAGAACCAGGGGACTGGGGCCAACGTCCGGACTTTC
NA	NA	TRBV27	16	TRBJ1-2	CASSWGPGGAFYGYTF	TGTGCCAGCAGTTGGGGGCCCGGGGGGGCCTTCTATGGCTACACCTTC
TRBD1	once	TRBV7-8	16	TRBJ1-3	CASSRDQTGSGNTRYF	TGTGCCAGCAGCCGAGACCAGACAGGGTCGGGAAACACCAGATATTTT
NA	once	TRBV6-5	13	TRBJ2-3	CAAYQAGTDTQYF	TGTGCAGCATATCAGGCTGGCACAGATACGCAGTATTTT
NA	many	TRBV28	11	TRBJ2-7	CASSSTIEQYF	TGTGCCAGCAGTTCCACTATCGAGCAGTACTTC
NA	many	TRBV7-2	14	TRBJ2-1	CASSSVSGRREQFF	TGTGCCAGCAGCTCAGTCTCAGGACGCAGGGAGCAGTTCTTC
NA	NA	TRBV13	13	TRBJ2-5	CASSLLGAEEQYF	TGTGCCAGCAGCTTGCTGGGGGCGGAAGAGCAGTACTTC
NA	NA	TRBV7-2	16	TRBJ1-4	CASSLTPATGREKLFF	TGTGCCAGCAGCTTAACGCCGGCGACAGGACGTGAAAAACTGTTTTTT
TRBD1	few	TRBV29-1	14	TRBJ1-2	CSSGGQGDDYGYTF	TGCAGCTCAGGAGGGCAGGGGGATGACTATGGCTACACCTTC
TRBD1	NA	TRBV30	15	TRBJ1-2	CAWSVRTGYDYGYTF	TGTGCCTGGAGTGTTCGGACAGGGTACGACTATGGCTACACCTTC
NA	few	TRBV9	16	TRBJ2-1	CASTKSGRGLYNEQFF	TGTGCCAGCACCAAGAGCGGCAGGGGACTCTACAATGAGCAGTTCTTC
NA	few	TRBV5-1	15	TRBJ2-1	CASREPGSLGAEQFF	TGCGCCAGCAGAGAACCGGGTTCCCTCGGGGCTGAGCAGTTCTTC
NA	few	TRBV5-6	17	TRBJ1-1	CASTLEVGRTRGTEAFF	TGTGCCAGCACTTTGGAGGTGGGCCGAACTCGGGGGACTGAAGCTTTCTTT
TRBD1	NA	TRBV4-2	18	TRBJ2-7	CASSPPVSRWDSTYEQYF	TGTGCCAGCAGCCCCCCCGTGAGCCGGTGGGACAGTACCTACGAGCAGTACTTC
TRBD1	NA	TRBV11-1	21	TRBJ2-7	CASSFGTGGIGIPSRAYEQYF	TGTGCCAGCAGCTTTGGGACAGGGGGAATAGGAATCCCTTCAAGGGCCTACGAGCAGTACTTC
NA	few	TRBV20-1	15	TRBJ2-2	CSASRDTANTGELFF	TGCAGTGCGTCACGGGACACAGCGAACACCGGGGAGCTGTTTTTT
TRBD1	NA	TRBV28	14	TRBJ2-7	CATSRQGISYEQYF	TGTGCCACGTCCAGACAGGGGATTTCCTACGAGCAGTACTTC
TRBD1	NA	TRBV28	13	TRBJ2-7	CASSTTGQLEQYF	TGTGCCAGCTCAACGACAGGGCAGCTCGAGCAGTACTTC
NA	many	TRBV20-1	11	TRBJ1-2	CSAPGANGYTF	TGCAGTGCTCCGGGCGCCAATGGCTACACCTTC
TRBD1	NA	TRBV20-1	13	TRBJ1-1	CSARDRGRGEAFF	TGCAGTGCTAGGGACAGGGGGCGCGGTGAAGCTTTCTTT
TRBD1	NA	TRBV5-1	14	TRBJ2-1	CASSCDRVYNEQFF	TGCGCCAGCAGCTGCGACAGGGTCTACAATGAGCAGTTCTTC
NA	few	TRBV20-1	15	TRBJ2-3	CSARDLVFSTDTQYF	TGCAGTGCTAGAGATCTAGTCTTTAGCACAGATACGCAGTATTTT
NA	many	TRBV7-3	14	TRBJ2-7	CASSPGGASDEQYF	TGTGCCAGCAGCCCAGGGGGGGCCTCGGACGAGCAGTACTTC
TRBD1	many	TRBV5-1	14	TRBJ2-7	CASRPGQGHYEQYF	TGCGCCAGCCGACCGGGACAGGGTCACTACGAGCAGTACTTC